Following are 17 T cell receptor beta chains from one sample sequenced in a study of blood T cell repertoires in COVID-19 (dated by TCRdb to 2018 to 2021). The method behind the library was the immunoSEQ multiplex PCR assay. TCRdb re-hosts the immuneACCESS table, in-frame sequences only. Its copies lack some clones; in the studies checked, an unresolved V gene accounts for under half of them, and the cause for the rest is not known. Recorded for this sample are about 90,000 clones; about 89% of them occurred a single time. The ten largest make up 2.7% of the sample. The sequenced sample consisted of peripheral blood. These receptors were obtained from a man aged 45 to 65 with COVID-19, enrolled during active disease.

The chain employs TRBV5-1 and TRBJ2-5; 8 positions match TRBD2. Per the germline V gene, CDR1 is SGHRS and CDR2 is YFSETQ. CDR3 length: 17 amino acids. The ends lost 0 bases at V and 3 bases at J; junction bases unmatched: 10. The CDR3 DNA sequence: TGCGCCAGCAGCTTGGCGGTGCGGGGGGCTGGAGAAGAGACCCAGTACTTC. It is translated as CASSLAVRGAGEETQYF.

The chain recombines TRBV27 with TRBJ2-2; 15 nucleotides match TRBD2. The CDR3 has 19 residues. In germline, CDR1 is MNHEY, CDR2 SMNVEV (reference sequence). V gave up 6 bases and J gave up 0 bases; unmatched junction bases: 8. CDR3 residues: CASREGTSGGPSNTGELFF. In DNA, the CDR3 is TGTGCCAGCAGGGAAGGGACTAGCGGGGGGCCATCGAACACCGGGGAGCTGTTTTTT.

The rearrangement uses TRBV2 and TRBJ1-6; 7 nucleotides line up with TRBD1. The CDR3 is made up of 15 amino acids. Per the germline V gene, CDR1 is SNHLY and CDR2 is FYNNEI. The trim removed 5 bases at V and 7 bases at J, leaving 8 bases unmatched. The CDR3 DNA reads as TGTGCCAGCAGTAACCGGGACAGAGAGAATTCACCCCTCCACTTT. This codes for CASSNRDRENSPLHF. Full variable domain (remainder filled in from reference TRBV2 and TRBJ1-6): EPEVTQTPSHQVTQMGQEVILRCVPISNHLYFYWYRQILGQKVEFLVSFYNNEISEKSEIFDDQFSVERPDGSNFTLKIRSTKLEDSAMYFCASSNRDRENSPLHFGNGTRLTVT.

The chain joins TRBV7-9 to TRBJ1-6; 9 bases fit TRBD1. Germline-derived CDR1 and CDR2 are SEHNR and FQNEAQ (reference sequence). After removal of 6 bases from V and 9 bases from J, the junction contained 12 bases not matched to a gene. The length of the CDR3 is 16 residues. As DNA, the CDR3 is TGTGCCAGCAGTCGCACGACGGGACAGGGAGGTTCACCCCTCCACTTT. Protein: CASSRTTGQGGSPLHF.

This chain links TRBV19 with TRBJ1-2, with 10 bases aligning to TRBD1. CDR3 length equals 15 residues. CDR1 is LNHDA and CDR2 is SQIVND in the germline V gene (reference sequence). The V and J ends lost 6 bases and 3 bases, in that order; junction bases with no gene match: 7. The CDR3 DNA reads as TGTGCCAGTAGACCTAGGACAGGGGGGGACTATGGCTACACCTTC. Protein sequence: CASRPRTGGDYGYTF. Full variable domain (outside the CDR3, taken from reference TRBV19 and TRBJ1-2): DGGITQSPKYLFRKEGQNVTLSCEQNLNHDAMYWYRQDPGQGLRLIYYSQIVNDFQKGDIAEGYSVSREKKESFPLTVTSAQKNPTAFYLCASRPRTGGDYGYTFGSGTRLTVV.

This clone was recorded only once. The CDR3 reads CASSRLAGYTDTQYF. For the CDR3, the DNA is TGTGCCAGCAGCAGGCTAGCGGGGTACACAGATACGCAGTATTTT. The chain joins TRBV11-2 to TRBJ2-3; 9 positions agree with TRBD2. The CDR3 loop spans 15 amino acids. V trimming: 5 bases; J trimming: 2 bases; junction bases outside the gene matches: 5. From germline, CDR1 is SGHAT and CDR2 FQNNGV.

The chain has TRBV18 and TRBJ2-3; the D gene is possibly TRBD1 (6 bases). The germline V gene encodes CDR1 KGHSH and CDR2 LQKENI. The V end was cut by 2 bases, the J end by 2 bases, with 14 bases between. The CDR3 totals 16 residues. The CDR3 DNA sequence: TGTGCCAGCTCACCAGCCTGGACAGCCACCACAGATACGCAGTATTTT. This encodes CASSPAWTATTDTQYF. Based on the CDR3 plus reference TRBV18 and TRBJ2-3, the full variable domain is NAGVMQNPRHLVRRRGQEARLRCSPMKGHSHVYWYRQLPEEGLKFMVYLQKENIIDESGMPKERFSAEFPKEGPSILRIQQVVRGDSAAYFCASSPAWTATTDTQYFGPGTRLTVL.

J is TRBJ2-1 and V is TRBV24-1, with D maybe TRBD2 (5 bases). The length of the CDR3 is 14 residues. The V end lost 3 bases, the J end lost 10 bases, and 15 bases lay between the germline ends. Germline V lookup: CDR1 KGHDR, CDR2 SFDVKD. The CDR3 coding sequence is TGTGCCACCAGTGATATCACACGGACTCACGAGCAGTTCTTC. As protein: CATSDITRTHEQFF.

This clone occurred once. The chain uses TRBV27 and TRBJ1-6, with D possibly TRBD1 on 6 matching bases. CDR3 size: 14 residues. The germline V gene encodes CDR1 MNHEY and CDR2 SMNVEV (reference sequence). The V gene lost 5 bases and the J gene lost 9 bases, with 14 bases spanning the gap. This CDR3 is CASSLGQSASPLHF. In nucleotides, the CDR3 is TGTGCCAGCAGTCTTGGACAGTCAGCTTCACCCCTCCACTTT.

The V call is TRBV6-2 or TRBV6-3, the J call TRBJ2-7, with TRBD2 identical over 11 bases. J was trimmed by 2 bases and V by 3 bases; bases with no gene match: 3. From germline, CDR1 is MNHEY and CDR2 SVGEGT. This CDR3 contains 15 residues. This CDR3 reads CASSYTSGGTYEQYF. CDR3 bases: TGTGCCAGCAGTTATACTAGCGGGGGAACCTACGAGCAGTACTTC.

The chain combines TRBV5-1 with TRBJ2-7; the match to TRBD1 covers 8 bases. Germline V gives CDR1 SGHRS, CDR2 YFSETQ. The CDR3 contains 16 residues. V trimming: 4 bases; J trimming: 1 base; junction bases outside the gene matches: 10. Here the CDR3 DNA reads TGCGCCAGCAGCCCAGGACCACAGGGGGTTTCCTACGAGCAGTACTTC. Residues: CASSPGPQGVSYEQYF.

V and J are TRBV3-1 (or the pseudogene TRBV3-2) and TRBJ1-3; 7 nucleotides match TRBD1. Trimming at V came to 4 bases and at J to 4 bases, leaving 10 bases not matched to a gene. This CDR3 has 16 amino acids. The germline CDR1 and CDR2 sequences are LGHDT and YNNKEL (reference sequence). CDR3: CASSRTFGTVGNTIYF. The CDR3 nucleotides read TGTGCCAGCAGCCGGACATTCGGGACAGTCGGAAACACCATATATTTT.

This chain connects TRBV19 to TRBJ1-1; TRBD1 is a possible D gene (5 bases). With 8 bases removed from V and 4 bases from J, the gap between germline ends came to 14 bases. Germline CDR1 and CDR2: LNHDA and SQIVND (reference sequence). This CDR3 is built from 13 residues. The CDR3 is CASRTREGTEAFF. As DNA, the CDR3 is TGTGCCAGTCGGACACGGGAGGGCACTGAAGCTTTCTTT.

The chain's CDR3 is CASSLNSQGGSPLHF. Written as DNA, the CDR3 is TGTGCCAGCAGCTTAAATTCCCAGGGAGGATCACCCCTCCACTTT. The chain carries TRBV7-2 and TRBJ1-6, with D perhaps TRBD1 (5 bases). CDR3 size: 15 residues. Germline CDR1 is SGHTA and CDR2 is FQGNSA. The ends were cut back, 2 bases at V and 10 bases at J, with 15 bases in the middle.

The chain employs TRBV19 and TRBJ1-5, with D possibly being TRBD1 (5 bases). With 6 bases removed from V and 0 bases from J, the gap between germline ends came to 9 bases. The CDR3 is 14 residues long. The germline CDR1 and CDR2 sequences are LNHDA and SQIVND (reference sequence). In DNA form, the CDR3 reads TGTGCCAGTAGGACAGACGATAGCAATCAGCCCCAGCATTTT. It yields the protein CASRTDDSNQPQHF.

V is TRBV5-1 and J is TRBJ1-1, with TRBD1 matching over 9 bases. Per germline, CDR1 SGHRS and CDR2 YFSETQ. This CDR3 comprises 14 residues. V gave up 3 bases and J gave up 3 bases; unmatched junction bases: 3. The CDR3, as DNA: TGCGCCAGCAGCTCACAGGGGGCGTACACTGAAGCTTTCTTT. It is translated as CASSSQGAYTEAFF.

The count of this clone is one. The chain carries TRBV7-9 and TRBJ2-3, with a weak D call TRBD2 (6 bases). Germline assignment: CDR1 SEHNR and CDR2 FQNEAQ (reference sequence). With 4 bases removed from V and 4 bases from J, the gap between germline ends came to 12 bases. This CDR3 region has 14 residues. CDR3 DNA: TGTGCCAGCAGCTCCATCGGGGGAGCAGATACGCAGTATTTT. This translates into CASSSIGGADTQYF.